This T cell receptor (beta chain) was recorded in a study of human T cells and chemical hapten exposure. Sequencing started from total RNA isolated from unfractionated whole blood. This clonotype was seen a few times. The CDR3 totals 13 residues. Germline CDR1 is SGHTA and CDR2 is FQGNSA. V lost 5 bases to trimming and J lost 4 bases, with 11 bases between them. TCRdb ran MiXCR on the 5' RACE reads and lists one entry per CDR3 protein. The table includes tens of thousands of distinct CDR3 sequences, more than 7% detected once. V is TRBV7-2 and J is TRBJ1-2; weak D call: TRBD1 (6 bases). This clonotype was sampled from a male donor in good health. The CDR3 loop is CASSQTGSYGYTF. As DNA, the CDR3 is TGTGCCAGCAGCCAAACAGGGAGCTATGGCTACACCTTC.